The rows below give T cell receptor beta chains drawn from one sample of a study of blood T cell repertoires in COVID-19. Profiled with immunoSEQ multiplex PCR; TCRdb holds only in-frame clones, not every one. The data contain some 180,000 clones, around 90% of them seen just once; the ten biggest clones take up around 0.5%. The sample comprised peripheral blood. The receptors here all came from a man aged 50-59 years with acute or convalescent COVID-19. The conserved cysteine and the conserved F or W are not part of the CDR3 here. The order of the fields is J gene, D gene, V gene, CDR3 protein. A D gene is named only where the DNA matches it firmly.

j_gene: TRBJ2-2
d_gene: .
v_gene: TRBV24-1
CDR3aa: ATRTENTGELF

j_gene: TRBJ1-2
d_gene: TRBD1
v_gene: TRBV24-1
CDR3aa: ATSDPQGGQGYT

j_gene: TRBJ2-5
d_gene: .
v_gene: TRBV7-2
CDR3aa: ASSLSKTIETQY

j_gene: TRBJ1-1
d_gene: .
v_gene: TRBV6-5
CDR3aa: ASSQVGTEAF

j_gene: TRBJ1-2
d_gene: .
v_gene: TRBV20-1
CDR3aa: SAETGDGYT

j_gene: TRBJ1-1
d_gene: .
v_gene: TRBV19
CDR3aa: ASSTGPRAWNTEAF

j_gene: TRBJ1-2
d_gene: .
v_gene: TRBV27
CDR3aa: ASSLSRGSYGYT

j_gene: TRBJ1-4
d_gene: .
v_gene: TRBV6-5
CDR3aa: ASSPTFNEKLF

j_gene: TRBJ1-5
d_gene: .
v_gene: TRBV6-1
CDR3aa: ASSEGRINQPQH

j_gene: TRBJ1-2
d_gene: .
v_gene: TRBV24-1
CDR3aa: ATRDRQYGYT

j_gene: TRBJ1-1
d_gene: .
v_gene: TRBV4-3
CDR3aa: ASSHQRGHLNTEAF

j_gene: TRBJ2-1
d_gene: TRBD2
v_gene: TRBV28
CDR3aa: ASSVPGLAGFNEQF

j_gene: TRBJ1-1
d_gene: .
v_gene: TRBV9
CDR3aa: ASSAHTGPTEAF

j_gene: TRBJ2-1
d_gene: TRBD2
v_gene: TRBV27
CDR3aa: ASSFVSGGHGEQF

j_gene: TRBJ2-7
d_gene: .
v_gene: TRBV21-1
CDR3aa: ASRIQGSRRQY

j_gene: TRBJ2-5
d_gene: TRBD1
v_gene: TRBV4-2
CDR3aa: ASSQDRGTGLTQY

j_gene: TRBJ2-1
d_gene: TRBD1
v_gene: TRBV3-1/TRBV3-2
CDR3aa: ASSPGTGRVNEQF

j_gene: TRBJ2-3
d_gene: .
v_gene: TRBV7-2
CDR3aa: ASSLDSNTDTQY

j_gene: TRBJ2-3
d_gene: TRBD1
v_gene: TRBV27
CDR3aa: ASSLDRGRADTQY

j_gene: TRBJ2-1
d_gene: TRBD2
v_gene: TRBV9
CDR3aa: ASSVDGGAYNEQF

j_gene: TRBJ1-1
d_gene: TRBD1
v_gene: TRBV4-2
CDR3aa: ASSPLGQPSQAF

j_gene: TRBJ2-2
d_gene: TRBD1
v_gene: TRBV10-3
CDR3aa: AIKDRGSTGELF

j_gene: TRBJ2-7
d_gene: TRBD1
v_gene: TRBV7-2
CDR3aa: ASSLAPTGGYEQY

j_gene: TRBJ1-2
d_gene: .
v_gene: TRBV9
CDR3aa: ASSVDRFRGYT

j_gene: TRBJ2-1
d_gene: .
v_gene: TRBV7-2
CDR3aa: ASSPTETSSYNEQF

j_gene: TRBJ2-1
d_gene: TRBD2
v_gene: TRBV7-2
CDR3aa: ASSLAGLAGEQF

j_gene: TRBJ2-2
d_gene: TRBD2
v_gene: TRBV7-8
CDR3aa: QTKPKLADTGELF

j_gene: TRBJ1-4
d_gene: .
v_gene: TRBV27
CDR3aa: ASSLSGDEKLF

j_gene: TRBJ1-1
d_gene: .
v_gene: TRBV30
CDR3aa: AWNPGGSLNTEAF

j_gene: TRBJ1-2
d_gene: TRBD1
v_gene: TRBV6-5
CDR3aa: ASRQGRDYGYT

j_gene: TRBJ1-1
d_gene: .
v_gene: TRBV6-2/TRBV6-3
CDR3aa: ASSYSTTVEAF

j_gene: TRBJ1-4
d_gene: TRBD1
v_gene: TRBV4-2
CDR3aa: ASSTQIQGENEKLF

j_gene: TRBJ2-7
d_gene: .
v_gene: TRBV2
CDR3aa: ASSEAGHPYEQY

j_gene: TRBJ2-3
d_gene: TRBD1
v_gene: TRBV28
CDR3aa: ASSPLDRASGDTQY

j_gene: TRBJ1-3
d_gene: .
v_gene: TRBV6-5
CDR3aa: ASKSTYSGNTIY

j_gene: TRBJ2-1
d_gene: .
v_gene: TRBV27
CDR3aa: ASSLIRGLYNEQF

j_gene: TRBJ1-5
d_gene: TRBD1
v_gene: TRBV10-3
CDR3aa: AIRETGDRHQPQH

j_gene: TRBJ2-3
d_gene: TRBD2
v_gene: TRBV28
CDR3aa: ASSLGLAGGEDTQY

j_gene: TRBJ1-2
d_gene: .
v_gene: TRBV5-1
CDR3aa: ASSLEWGGYGYT

j_gene: TRBJ2-5
d_gene: .
v_gene: TRBV28
CDR3aa: ASSLAGASQETQY

j_gene: TRBJ1-6
d_gene: .
v_gene: TRBV27
CDR3aa: ASSLEPVGNSPLH

j_gene: TRBJ2-5
d_gene: .
v_gene: TRBV10-3
CDR3aa: AISESLPGRYQETQY

j_gene: TRBJ2-2
d_gene: TRBD2
v_gene: TRBV19
CDR3aa: ASSISGLNTGELF

j_gene: TRBJ2-5
d_gene: TRBD2
v_gene: TRBV19
CDR3aa: ASSIEPSTSGLKETQY

j_gene: TRBJ1-1
d_gene: .
v_gene: TRBV7-3
CDR3aa: ASSLQKNTEAF

j_gene: TRBJ2-1
d_gene: TRBD1
v_gene: TRBV12-3/TRBV12-4
CDR3aa: ASRQQGRNEQF

j_gene: TRBJ1-5
d_gene: .
v_gene: TRBV28
CDR3aa: ASSLRGGQPQH

j_gene: TRBJ1-5
d_gene: .
v_gene: TRBV28
CDR3aa: ASSPPRGPQH

j_gene: TRBJ1-1
d_gene: TRBD1
v_gene: TRBV18
CDR3aa: ASSRTPGQGGTEAF

j_gene: TRBJ2-7
d_gene: .
v_gene: TRBV27
CDR3aa: ASSLIAGGLNEQY

j_gene: TRBJ1-4
d_gene: .
v_gene: TRBV2
CDR3aa: ASSDGVKLF

j_gene: TRBJ1-1
d_gene: .
v_gene: TRBV11-2
CDR3aa: ASRLTFGYTEAF

j_gene: TRBJ1-5
d_gene: TRBD1
v_gene: TRBV28
CDR3aa: ASSPRGRTSNQPQH

j_gene: TRBJ2-1
d_gene: TRBD2
v_gene: TRBV3-1/TRBV3-2
CDR3aa: ASSPAGGGRSYNEQF

j_gene: TRBJ1-1
d_gene: TRBD1
v_gene: TRBV2
CDR3aa: ASSGQGGTEAF